The sequence of this T cell receptor beta chain was determined in a study of shared clonotypes between healthy human individuals. Study as a whole: The cohort had a couple of women and a few men, ages 18 to 49.

The length of the CDR3 is 13 residues. Trimming cost V 0 bases and J 3 bases, with 6 bases left between them. Per the germline V gene, CDR1 is SQVTM and CDR2 is ANQGSEA. All donors were healthy HIV-negative adults lacking recent acute infections or vaccinations. In the CD4+ fraction, cells were divided into CD45RA+ naive and CD45RA-negative memory subsets. Sequencing was at deep level. Method: immunoSEQ multiplex PCR; TCRdb's copy keeps in-frame clones and lacks some. The sample yields 1,500,000 or so clones, around 98.5% seen once. Sequenced sample: naive CD4+ T cells sorted from blood. The subset is: CD45RA+ positively selected. The receptor comes from a man aged 30 to 39 in good health. V is TRBV29-1 and J is TRBJ1-3; no firm D call. CDR3 amino acids: CSVEEPVGNTIYF. CDR3 nucleotide sequence: TGCAGCGTTGAAGAGCCCGTTGGAAACACCATATATTTT. Together with reference TRBV29-1 and TRBJ1-3, the CDR3 gives the full variable domain: SAVISQKPSRDICQRGTSLTIQCQVDSQVTMMFWYRQQPGQSLTLIATANQGSEATYESGFVIDKFPISRPNLTFSTLTVSNMSPEDSSIYLCSVEEPVGNTIYFGEGSWLTVV.